This T cell receptor beta chain was profiled in a study of shared clonotypes between healthy human individuals. Points on this clone: Other DNA sequences in the sample encode the same CDR3.

Sorted-subset replicate PCRs used roughly 180 ng DNA, around 27,000 T cell genomes. The table came from immunoSEQ multiplex PCR; TCRdb's copy has only in-frame clones and leaves some out. Altogether around 2,000,000 clones are present, 95% being singletons, with the ten largest covering more than 0.1%. J was trimmed by 3 bases and V by 1 base; bases with no gene match: 2. The CDR3 has 15 residues. The germline gives CDR1 MNHEY, CDR2 SVGAGI. Naive CD4+ cells were CD45RA-selected; the remaining cells were memory. The sequence derives from a man between 18 and 35 years old in good health. What was sequenced was naive CD4+ T cells sorted from blood. The subset is: CD45RA+ positively selected. The genes are TRBV6-5 and TRBJ1-4, with 7 bases matching TRBD1. The chain's CDR3 is CASSYLGQSNEKLFF. DNA of the CDR3: TGTGCCAGCAGTTACTTGGGACAGTCTAATGAAAAACTGTTTTTT.